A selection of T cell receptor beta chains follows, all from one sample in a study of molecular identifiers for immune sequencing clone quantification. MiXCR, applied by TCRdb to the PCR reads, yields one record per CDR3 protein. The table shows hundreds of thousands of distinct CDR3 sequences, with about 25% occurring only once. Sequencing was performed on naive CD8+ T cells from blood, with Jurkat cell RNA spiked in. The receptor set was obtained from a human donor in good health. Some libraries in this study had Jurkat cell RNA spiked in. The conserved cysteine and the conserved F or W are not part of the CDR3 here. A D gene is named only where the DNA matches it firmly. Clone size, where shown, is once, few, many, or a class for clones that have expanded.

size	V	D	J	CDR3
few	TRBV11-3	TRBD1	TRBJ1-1	ASSLAGTAEAF
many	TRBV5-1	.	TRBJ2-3	ASNKGDGSPSTDTQY
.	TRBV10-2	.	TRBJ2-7	ASSESRAGEQY
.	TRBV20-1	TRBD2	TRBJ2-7	SARLAGEHEQY
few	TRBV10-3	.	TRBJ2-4	AISESLGDKYIQY
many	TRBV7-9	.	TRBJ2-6	ASSSVWANVLT
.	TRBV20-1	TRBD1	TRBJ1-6	SARDGGQATDNSPLH
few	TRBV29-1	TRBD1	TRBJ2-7	SASGQSYEQY
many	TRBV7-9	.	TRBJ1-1	ASSLREDTEAF
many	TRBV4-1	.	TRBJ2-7	ASSQVPGFYRSYEQY
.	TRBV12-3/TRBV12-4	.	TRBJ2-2	ASSLDVGMNTVELF
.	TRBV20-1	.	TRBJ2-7	SLVETPTVESYEQY
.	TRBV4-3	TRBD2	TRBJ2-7	ASSAHSGRAYEQY
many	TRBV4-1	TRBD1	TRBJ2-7	ASSPSGQGLVEQY
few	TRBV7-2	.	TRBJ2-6	ASSPHPGSGANVLT
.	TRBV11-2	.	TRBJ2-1	ASSLGGGYRSSYNEQF
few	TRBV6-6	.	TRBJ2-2	ASSYSPGAHIQTGELF
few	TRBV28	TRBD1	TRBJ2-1	ASRPKGALGPNEQF
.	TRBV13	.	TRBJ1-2	ASSLTTATEGYT
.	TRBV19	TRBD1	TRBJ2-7	ASSQTGTGIYEQY
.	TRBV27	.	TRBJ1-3	ASSPVSETTIY
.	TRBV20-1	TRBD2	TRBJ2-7	SATPPGGHDEQY